Listed below are T cell receptor beta chains from one sample, sequenced in a study of metastatic and nonmetastatic thyroid tumors. Using MiXCR, TCRdb re-called clones from the PCR reads. Of some 90,000 clones listed, around 9.2% are singletons. Sequencing used blood. Every receptor here comes from a female donor with papillary thyroid cancer or a benign thyroid nodule (not recorded which). Some clones in this sample may be carry-over from other donors' samples. CDR3s include the opening cysteine and the closing phenylalanine or tryptophan. A D gene is named only where the DNA matches it firmly. The listing skips clone size in some rows; elsewhere it reads once, few, many or a size class.

>TRBV28|NA|many|TRBJ1-5
TGTGCCAGCAGTTTTAGTACACCTAGCAATCAGCCCCAGCATTTT
CASSFSTPSNQPQHF
>TRBV20-1|TRBD2|many|TRBJ2-2
TGCAGTGCTAGAACTAGCGGGGGGGGAACCGGGGAGCTGTTTTTT
CSARTSGGGTGELFF
>TRBV18|NA|many|TRBJ2-3
TGTGCCAGCTCGCTCCGGGATACGCAGTATTTT
CASSLRDTQYF
>TRBV2|TRBD2|many|TRBJ2-3
TGTGCCAGCAGACCTACTAGCGGGGGGGGAGATACGCAGTATTTT
CASRPTSGGGDTQYF
>TRBV15|TRBD2|NA|TRBJ2-3
TGTGCCACCAGCGGGACTAGCTGGGTTATATCCCGCACAGATACGCAGTATTTT
CATSGTSWVISRTDTQYF
>TRBV24-1|TRBD2|many|TRBJ2-3
TGTGCCATCCAGACGCGAGGGAGGGGAGATACGCAGTATTTT
CAIQTRGRGDTQYF
>TRBV27|NA|NA|TRBJ1-4
TGTGCCAGCAGTCCCGGGACATCTCCCGTTGAAAAACTGTTTTTT
CASSPGTSPVEKLFF
>TRBV5-1|NA|NA|TRBJ2-6
TGCGCCAGCAGCCCCGGGGTTGGCAGAACTGGGGCCAACGTCCTGACTTTC
CASSPGVGRTGANVLTF
>TRBV2|NA|many|TRBJ1-6
TGTGCCAGCACGGCAGGAGGTAGCAATTCACCCCTCCACTTT
CASTAGGSNSPLHF
>TRBV12-3/TRBV12-4|TRBD2|many|TRBJ2-3
TGTGCCAGCAGTCCCACCGGGGGGATCAGCACAGATACGCAGTATTTT
CASSPTGGISTDTQYF
>TRBV14|TRBD1|NA|TRBJ1-2
TGTGCCAGCAGCCAAGTTCCAATGGGACAGGGGGCTCGTTTGTCTGGCTACACCTTC
CASSQVPMGQGARLSGYTF
>TRBV27|TRBD2|NA|TRBJ2-7
TGTGCCAGCAGTTTCGGACTAGCGGGGTCCTACGAGCAGTACTTC
CASSFGLAGSYEQYF
>TRBV6-5|NA|many|TRBJ2-3
TGTGCCAGCAGTTACCGGGACTCCACAGATACGCAGTATTTT
CASSYRDSTDTQYF
>TRBV7-9|NA|many|TRBJ2-7
TGTGCCAGCAGCTTAGCCACAGGAACCTACGAGCAGTACTTC
CASSLATGTYEQYF
>TRBV27|TRBD1|many|TRBJ2-7
TGTGCCAGCAGTTTTCGGACAGGGGCCAACGAGCAGTACTTC
CASSFRTGANEQYF
>TRBV7-2|NA|many|TRBJ2-1
TGTGCCAGCAGCTTAGCAGGGGGGGGGCTGTACAATGAGCAGTTCTTC
CASSLAGGGLYNEQFF
>TRBV6-1|NA|many|TRBJ2-2
TGTGCCAGCAGGGTGGGGGAGCTGTTTTTT
CASRVGELFF
>TRBV12-5|TRBD2|NA|TRBJ2-3
TGTGCTAGTGGTCTCCTAAGCGGGGGGGCCGGGGCGCAGTATTTT
CASGLLSGGAGAQYF
>TRBV7-2|NA|many|TRBJ2-1
TGTGCCAGCAGCCCTCGTCTAATCAATGAGCAGTTCTTC
CASSPRLINEQFF
>TRBV6-1|NA|many|TRBJ1-5
TGTGCCAGCACTTCTCTGGGGGGAACGAACCGGCCCCAGCATTTT
CASTSLGGTNRPQHF
>TRBV10-1|TRBD1|many|TRBJ2-1
TGCGCCAGCAGTGCGGACAGGTACAATGAGCAGTTCTTC
CASSADRYNEQFF
>TRBV7-2|NA|many|TRBJ1-1
TGTGCCAGCAGCCGAGGGGCAGGGGAGATGGCTTTCTTT
CASSRGAGEMAFF
>TRBV13|NA|NA|TRBJ1-1
TGTGCCAGCAGCTCTCAGCGGGAGGCTTTAAACACTGAAGCTTTCTTT
CASSSQREALNTEAFF
>TRBV27|NA|many|TRBJ2-7
TGTGCCAGCCCAGACCAAGATCAGGTGGACAGCTACGAGCAGTACTTC
CASPDQDQVDSYEQYF
>TRBV6-5|TRBD2|many|TRBJ2-1
TGTGCCAGCAGTTACTATTGGACTAGCTCCTACAATGAGCAGTTCTTC
CASSYYWTSSYNEQFF
>TRBV12-3/TRBV12-4|TRBD1|many|TRBJ1-1
TGTGCCAGCAGTTTAGCGGGACAGGGGGCTAAACTGAACACTGAAGCTTTCTTT
CASSLAGQGAKLNTEAFF
>TRBV11-2|NA|many|TRBJ1-2
TGTGCCAGCAGCTTAGATATCTCCTTCCGGACCGACGCTAACTATGGCTACACCTTC
CASSLDISFRTDANYGYTF
>TRBV2|TRBD1|many|TRBJ2-2
TGTGCCAGCAGTGCTACAGGGGGCACCGGGGAGCTGTTTTTT
CASSATGGTGELFF
>TRBV13|TRBD2|many|TRBJ2-7
TGTGCCAGCAGCCCGGGACTAGGGGCGAGATCGTCCTACGAGCAGTACTTC
CASSPGLGARSSYEQYF
>TRBV6-1|TRBD1|NA|TRBJ1-3
TGTGCCAGCAGTAGGACAGGAGATGGAAACACCATATATTTT
CASSRTGDGNTIYF
>TRBV19|TRBD2|many|TRBJ2-1
TGTGCCAGTAACGAACCGGGACTAGCGGGGCACAATGAGCAGTTCTTC
CASNEPGLAGHNEQFF
>TRBV5-1|NA|many|TRBJ1-1
TGCGCCAGCAGCTCGGGACTAACGAACACTGAAGCTTTCTTT
CASSSGLTNTEAFF
>TRBV6-1|TRBD2|many|TRBJ2-5
TGTGCCAGCAGTGCGTTGGTGGCGGGACTAGCGGGGGGAGAGACCCAGTACTTC
CASSALVAGLAGGETQYF
>TRBV19|TRBD1|many|TRBJ2-1
TGTGCCAGTAGTCCCCTTCCGGGACAGGGCCCTAATGAGCAGTTCTTC
CASSPLPGQGPNEQFF
>TRBV6-1|NA|many|TRBJ2-5
TGTGCCAGCAGTCGGCTTTGGGGGGCTAGGGAGACCCAGTACTTC
CASSRLWGARETQYF
>TRBV6-1|TRBD2|many|TRBJ2-1
TGTGCCAGCAGTGTTGAGGCGGGGGCCTACAATGAGCAGTTCTTC
CASSVEAGAYNEQFF
>TRBV6-1|NA|many|TRBJ2-3
TGTGCCAGCAGTGAAGCGATTCAGGGCCCCACAGATACGCAGTATTTT
CASSEAIQGPTDTQYF
>TRBV4-2|TRBD2|many|TRBJ2-3
TGTGCCAGCAGCCAAGGGACTAGCGGGGGGGCAGATACGCAGTATTTT
CASSQGTSGGADTQYF
>TRBV6-2/TRBV6-3|TRBD2|medium-sized|TRBJ2-3
TGTGCCAGCAGTAGCGGGGGGGCCCCAGATACGCAGTATTTT
CASSSGGAPDTQYF
>TRBV10-1|TRBD1|many|TRBJ2-2
TGCGCCAGCAGGGGGACAGACACCGGGGAGCTGTTTTTT
CASRGTDTGELFF
>TRBV20-1|TRBD2|NA|TRBJ2-1
TGCAGTGCTACTAGCGGGGGGAACAATGAGCAGTTCTTC
CSATSGGNNEQFF
>TRBV20-1|NA|many|TRBJ1-5
TGCAGTGCCTCACAGGGAGGGTGGAATCAGCCCCAGCATTTT
CSASQGGWNQPQHF
>TRBV14|TRBD2|many|TRBJ2-1
TGTGCCAGCACTAGCGGGGGCTCCTACAATGAGCAGTTCTTC
CASTSGGSYNEQFF
>TRBV24-1|NA|few|TRBJ2-3
TGTGCCACCAGAGGTACGGGGTGGAACACAGGTACGCAGTATTTT
CATRGTGWNTGTQYF
>TRBV7-9|TRBD1|many|TRBJ2-6
TGTGCCAGCAGCTCGACAGGGACTGGGGCCAACGTCCTGACTTTC
CASSSTGTGANVLTF
>TRBV19|TRBD2|many|TRBJ2-3
TGTGCCAGTAGGGGTAGACTAGCGGGGGGCCCTACAGATACGCAGTATTTT
CASRGRLAGGPTDTQYF
>TRBV5-1|NA|NA|TRBJ2-3
TGCGCCAGCAGCTTGCCCAGCGACGCTATCCCCACAGATACGCAGTATTTT
CASSLPSDAIPTDTQYF
>TRBV5-6|TRBD2|few|TRBJ2-3
TGTGCCAGCAGCTTGGGCGCGGGGGGGTCTCCTAGCACAGATACGCAGTATTTT
CASSLGAGGSPSTDTQYF
>TRBV10-2|NA|many|TRBJ1-2
TGCGCCAGCAGTGTCCAGGGGACCTTC
CASSVQGTF
>TRBV5-1|NA|many|TRBJ1-1
TGCGCCAGCAGCCCGATGGGGTGGAGAGACACTGAAGCTTTCTTT
CASSPMGWRDTEAFF
>TRBV18|TRBD1|few|TRBJ2-2
TGTGCCAGCTTACTCACTCCGCCCGGGACAGGGACATCCGGGGAGCTGTTTTTT
CASLLTPPGTGTSGELFF
>TRBV3-1|TRBD1|many|TRBJ1-2
TGTGCCAGCGAAGGACAGGGGTATGGCTACACCTTC
CASEGQGYGYTF
>TRBV2|TRBD1|many|TRBJ2-7
TGTGCCAGCGTTCGGACAGGGGGATCCTACGAGCAGTACTTC
CASVRTGGSYEQYF
>TRBV7-3|NA|many|TRBJ1-1
TGTGCCAGCAGCTTTACAAATCCCGGGAGGACTGAAGCTTTCTTT
CASSFTNPGRTEAFF
>TRBV27|NA|many|TRBJ2-7
TGTGCCAGCAGGGACAGCCTTGGGGGAGAGCAGTACTTC
CASRDSLGGEQYF
>TRBV4-2|TRBD2|many|TRBJ2-3
TGTGCCAGCAGCCTGACTAGCGGGGGGGCCATAGATACGCAGTATTTT
CASSLTSGGAIDTQYF
>TRBV6-1|NA|many|TRBJ2-7
TGTGCCAGCAGTGAGGGGTTTTGGGAGCAGTACTTC
CASSEGFWEQYF
>TRBV18|TRBD1|few|TRBJ1-1
TGTGCCAGCTCCCCCGAACAGGGGTACACTGAAGCTTTCTTT
CASSPEQGYTEAFF
>TRBV11-1|NA|NA|TRBJ2-1
TGTGCCAGCAGCTTCAGGGCATTTAGCTCCTACAATGAGCAGTTCTTC
CASSFRAFSSYNEQFF